These T cell receptor beta chains were read from a single sample in a study of identical twins. TCRdb redid the calling of the 5' RACE reads with MiXCR, one entry per CDR3 protein. The sample lists roughly 1,500,000 distinct CDR3 sequences, 32% occurring once. The sequenced material came from cord blood. The receptor source for this set is a newborn girl in good health. The conserved cysteine and the conserved F or W are not part of the CDR3 here. The order of the fields is V gene, J gene, CDR3 protein.

v_gene: TRBV10-3
j_gene: TRBJ2-1
CDR3aa: ATTGTNEQF

v_gene: TRBV6-1
j_gene: TRBJ1-5
CDR3aa: ASSDIGLSNQPQH

v_gene: TRBV4-2
j_gene: TRBJ2-7
CDR3aa: ASSPTQTGTYKYEQY

v_gene: TRBV3-1
j_gene: TRBJ2-7
CDR3aa: ASSHAREVNEQY

v_gene: TRBV20-1
j_gene: TRBJ1-2
CDR3aa: SARDSLGGYT

v_gene: TRBV11-2
j_gene: TRBJ2-7
CDR3aa: ASSLWAGSYEQY

v_gene: TRBV24-1
j_gene: TRBJ2-2
CDR3aa: ATSRLAPNTGELF

v_gene: TRBV27
j_gene: TRBJ1-5
CDR3aa: ASSPKTGLNQPQH

v_gene: TRBV25-1
j_gene: TRBJ2-7
CDR3aa: ASAGPTYEQY

v_gene: TRBV11-2
j_gene: TRBJ1-4
CDR3aa: ASSSTREKLF

v_gene: TRBV20-1
j_gene: TRBJ2-1
CDR3aa: SAPGLAGGMF

v_gene: TRBV12-5
j_gene: TRBJ2-7
CDR3aa: ASGLWDLGSSYNEQY

v_gene: TRBV20-1
j_gene: TRBJ2-3
CDR3aa: SAPGTGRTDTQY

v_gene: TRBV7-9
j_gene: TRBJ2-3
CDR3aa: ASSLGRSSGSHTQY

v_gene: TRBV6-6
j_gene: TRBJ2-1
CDR3aa: ASSYSKRGGQF

v_gene: TRBV5-1
j_gene: TRBJ2-1
CDR3aa: ASSFGVLDNEQF

v_gene: TRBV25-1
j_gene: TRBJ2-7
CDR3aa: ASSDTSGYNYEQY

v_gene: TRBV9
j_gene: TRBJ2-3
CDR3aa: ASSVATGAYTDTQY

v_gene: TRBV18
j_gene: TRBJ2-3
CDR3aa: ASSPSGGATDTQY

v_gene: TRBV9
j_gene: TRBJ1-6
CDR3aa: ANSVAYSNSPLH

v_gene: TRBV27
j_gene: TRBJ2-7
CDR3aa: ASSFAPGRYEQY

v_gene: TRBV2
j_gene: TRBJ2-7
CDR3aa: ASSLLGVFWRVYSYEQY

v_gene: TRBV6-6
j_gene: TRBJ1-6
CDR3aa: ASSYFTSPLH

v_gene: TRBV12-3/TRBV12-4
j_gene: TRBJ2-4
CDR3aa: VSSPPGNVQY

v_gene: TRBV4-1
j_gene: TRBJ2-3
CDR3aa: ASSHQLDTQY

v_gene: TRBV29-1
j_gene: TRBJ2-1
CDR3aa: SAARLAGRYNEQF

v_gene: TRBV20-1
j_gene: TRBJ2-1
CDR3aa: SAGRGRGGSYNEQF

v_gene: TRBV12-3/TRBV12-4
j_gene: TRBJ1-1
CDR3aa: ASSSRRKNTEAF

v_gene: TRBV6-1
j_gene: TRBJ1-2
CDR3aa: ASSGGQANYGHT

v_gene: TRBV28
j_gene: TRBJ2-2
CDR3aa: ASSLFYVFGQVLNTGELF

v_gene: TRBV7-9
j_gene: -
CDR3aa: ASSFRWIARGETQY

v_gene: TRBV29-1
j_gene: TRBJ1-2
CDR3aa: SVDGNYGYT

v_gene: TRBV20-1
j_gene: TRBJ1-2
CDR3aa: SAVQGFSYGYT

v_gene: TRBV15
j_gene: TRBJ2-3
CDR3aa: ATSRDRTSGSTDTQY